This T cell receptor (beta chain) is from a study of radiation and T cells in renal cell carcinoma (dated by TCRdb to 2020 to 2021). For the wider study: In total, 50 to 60 samples underwent TCR beta sequencing: around 26 tumors plus 27 peripheral blood samples. The last blood draw occurred 4 weeks after radiation, at the same time as nephrectomy. A total of 3.5 million to 4.5 million unique CDR3 nucleotide sequences, encoding 2.8 million or so unique CDR3 amino acid sequences, were found across all 55 or so samples.

Results the study describes overall, beyond this receptor: Blood repertoire dynamics were not followed beyond 4 weeks after treatment. An increase in top tumor clonotypes in blood was observed from baseline to 2 weeks post-radiation, followed by contraction by 4 weeks, which was taken to suggest transient expansion of tumor-resident clones. Because the trial had a single-armed design, the trial could not examine how radiation dose or scheduling affected the TCR repertoire. Because pretreatment tumor biopsies were not available, the study could not determine whether clonotypes were already present within the tumor at baseline.

This clone was seen only once. Its cognate antigen has yet to be identified. No much larger clonotype is one base removed from it; base qualities were not supplied. This specimen's time point label, per the study, means: blood 4 weeks post-SBRT, at nephrectomy. According to the study, the label for this sample's treatment or condition signals: 15 Gy SBRT to primary tumor, nephrectomy 4 weeks later. Samples came from a clinical trial, in which primary renal cell carcinomas received 15 Gy stereotactic body radiation therapy followed by nephrectomy 4 weeks later. To track tumor-enriched clonotypes, serial peripheral blood was sampled from radiation-treated patients at baseline and at 2 weeks and 4 weeks after SBRT. All patients had renal cell carcinoma with clear cell pathology. Genomic DNA for TCR sequencing was prepared using the QIAamp DNA Blood Mini Kit (Qiagen). The analyses included only samples that passed all quality control checks.

The immunoSEQ kit was used, according to the manufacturer's recommendations, to generate TCR beta libraries from genomic DNA. Library preparation used a first multiplex PCR with proprietary primers, then a second PCR adding unique barcodes, with bead cleanups after each round. A kit-provided positive control reaction and a negative control reaction were included in every sample batch. The final libraries were assessed on an Agilent 4200 TapeStation D1000 ScreenTape, pooled by volume, and quantified by qPCR. An Illumina NextSeq500 fitted with a MidOutput 150-cycle cartridge performed the sequencing, running 156 Read1 cycles and 15 Index1 cycles with the kit's custom primers. The pooled library was loaded at about 0.96 pM, and 20% PhiX control was spiked in. The published analysis was carried out like this. The vendor-processed data were analyzed in R, and a clonotype was defined as all T cells that share the same CDR3 nucleotide sequence. For clone abundance analyses, frequencies were normalized to the 10,000 most abundant clones in each sample. Before analysis, public T cell clones were removed, and these numbered fewer than five per sample on average. Tumor-enriched clonotypes and baseline blood-enriched clonotypes were defined as those with an abundance difference of at least 32-fold between compartments. A beta-binomial differential abundance model was applied to find clonotypes that expanded or contracted between blood time points. The Baroni-Urbani and Buser coefficient was used to measure tumor-blood repertoire similarity, and groups were compared with two-tailed Wilcoxon tests in R. TCRdb limited this immuneACCESS table to in-frame rearrangements with V and J called. A share of clones is missing; checked studies link under half to unresolved V genes, and the rest is unexplained. That table furnishes V, J and clone size, whereas the DNA furnished D and trimming. The sample table holds roughly 45,000 clones, of which around four fifths were seen once. 27% of the sample rests with the top ten.

CDR1 and CDR2 are read off the germline V gene as SGHTA and FQGNSA. The cysteine opens and the phenylalanine closes a CDR3 of 19 amino acids. The read is trimmed to its CDR3 DNA, 57 bases read in frame from base 1. V loses 2 bases of germline sequence and J loses 1 base, and the interval between the two ends is 18 bases. The rearranged segments are TRBV7-2 and TRBJ2-6, with the D call perhaps TRBD1 or TRBD2, as 5 bases match in each case. The receptor was derived from a woman in her seventies with renal cell carcinoma. Here the sequenced sample was blood, taken from a patient whose treatment included radiotherapy and nephrectomy. Read as DNA, the sequence is TGTGCCAGCAGCTTATTGAATCCCGGGGCCTTATCTGGGGCCAACGTCCTGACTTTC. Translated, it gives CASSLLNPGALSGANVLTF.